This T cell receptor (beta chain) came from a study of T cell repertoires in cytomegalovirus infection. About the study: HLA-B-restricted CMV epitopes that are well studied were used alongside recently identified HLA-C-restricted ones. Public TCR beta signatures indicated both CMV infection and matching HLA type. Study-wide results and limits: Carriers of CMV and the relevant HLA type were discriminated by public TCR beta frequency. HLA-C-restricted CMV clonotypes gave the most frequent clonotype in two of eight donors.

On this clonotype itself: Its antigen is as yet unknown. The junction shows a germline mismatch at one end, possibly a read error.

Per the germline V gene, CDR1 is MNHNS and CDR2 is SASEGT. The CDR3 runs to 17 residues. TCRdb re-derived calls from the reads in MiXCR, one entry per CDR3 protein. The sample has roughly 990,000 distinct CDR3 sequences, roughly 30% seen once. This chain joins TRBV6-1 and TRBJ2-7; D uncertain. The origin of this receptor is a human donor in good health (CMV status not recorded). Some clones in this sample may be carry-over from other donors' samples. The starting material was cultured CD8+ T cells from PBMCs, obtained from culture after CMV antigen stimulation. This chain's CDR3 is CASNENWAPLGSYEQYF. DNA for the CDR3: TGTGCCAGCAATGAAAATTGGGCCCCTTTGGGCTCCTACGAGCAGTACTTC.